The 18 T cell receptor beta chains reported below all come from one sample, sequenced in a study of T cell responses to AZD1222 COVID-19 vaccine. Data came from immunoSEQ multiplex PCR; TCRdb stores just in-frame clones and leaves some out. The data show around 94,000 clones, around 86% seen once. Source: peripheral blood, taken on day 0 of AZD1222 vaccination. The receptors come from an adult in good health.

This clone was found once. The chain combines TRBV6-6 with TRBJ2-7; the match to TRBD2 covers 7 bases. CDR1 is MNHNY, CDR2 SVGAGI, per germline (reference sequence). V lost 5 bases, J lost 0 bases, and 10 bases stayed unmatched. The CDR3 sequence is 16 residues long. The CDR3 region has the DNA TGTGCCAGCAGTCGAGCTAGCGGACTGAGCTCCTACGAGCAGTACTTC. Translating it yields CASSRASGLSSYEQYF.

The chain has TRBV11-2 and TRBJ2-2, with 9 bases matching TRBD1. Germline assignment: CDR1 SGHAT and CDR2 FQNNGV. V dropped 4 bases and J dropped 3; count of bases not matched to a gene: 9. CDR3 size: 17 residues. CDR3 sequence (DNA): TGTGCCAGCAGCTACCCCGGGACAGGGTTTTACACCGGGGAGCTGTTTTTT. It yields the protein CASSYPGTGFYTGELFF.

This clone has just a few counts. This rearrangement joins TRBV29-1 to TRBJ1-2, with D unresolved. The germline V and J ends were trimmed by 0 bases and 6 bases, with 5 bases remaining between them. The V gene's germline CDR1 is SQVTM and CDR2 ANQGSEA. CDR3 length: 11 amino acids. DNA of the CDR3: TGCAGCGTTGAAGAGGCCGATGGCTACACCTTC. Its protein is CSVEEADGYTF.

The CDR3 nucleotides read TGCGCCAGCAGGGGGACAGGGCTTAACTATGGCTACACCTTC. Protein: CASRGTGLNYGYTF. This chain uses TRBV5-1 with TRBJ1-2; 9 bases fit TRBD1. This CDR3 region has 14 residues. J was trimmed by 1 base and V by 5 bases; bases with no gene match: 3. Germline CDR1 reads SGHRS; CDR2 reads YFSETQ.

The rearrangement joins TRBV5-1 to TRBJ1-4; no firm D call. V gave up 4 bases and J gave up 4 bases, with 8 bases separating them. Germline CDR1 SGHRS, CDR2 YFSETQ. CDR3 length equals 13 residues. The CDR3 coding sequence is TGCGCCAGCAGCCCGGATCATAATGAAAAACTGTTTTTT. Translation gives CASSPDHNEKLFF.

The chain joins TRBV19 to TRBJ2-5; D may be TRBD2 (7 bases). This CDR3 region has 14 residues. CDR1 is LNHDA, CDR2 SQIVND, per germline (reference sequence). Trimming stripped 4 bases from V and 5 bases from J, with 14 bases between. In nucleotides, the CDR3 is TGTGCCAGTAGTACTGCGGGGGCCCCGGAGACCCAGTACTTC. As protein: CASSTAGAPETQYF.

V gene TRBV6-5 combines with J gene TRBJ1-3, with 8 bases that match TRBD1. The CDR3 contains 14 residues. V trimming: 2 bases; J trimming: 4 bases; junction bases outside the gene matches: 1. CDR1 and CDR2 (germline): MNHEY, SVGAGI. This chain's CDR3 is CASSYRDRGNTIYF. CDR3 in DNA: TGTGCCAGCAGTTACAGGGACAGGGGAAACACCATATATTTT.

This clone was detected once. The chain is built from TRBV5-8 and TRBJ1-2; possible D gene TRBD1, 6 bases. The CDR3 has 19 amino acids. Germline V CDR1 and CDR2: SGHTS, YDEGEE. V shed 4 bases and J shed 7 bases, with 32 bases lying between them. Here the CDR3 reads CASSQMKNRDKASISGYTF. In nucleotides, the CDR3 is TGTGCCAGCAGCCAAATGAAGAACCGGGACAAAGCCTCAATCTCTGGCTACACCTTC.

V and J are TRBV14 and TRBJ1-1; no clear D. The V end lost 0 bases, the J end lost 6 bases, and 11 bases lay between the germline ends. The germline V gene has CDR1 SGHDN and CDR2 FVKESK. The CDR3 contains 14 residues. DNA for the CDR3: TGTGCCAGCAGCCAAGATCTGTCTGGCGCTGAAGCTTTCTTT. Protein product: CASSQDLSGAEAFF.

The chain combines TRBV24-1 with TRBJ1-5; the D is unclear. This CDR3 has 15 residues. Per germline, CDR1 KGHDR and CDR2 SFDVKD. The V end lost 4 bases, the J end lost 3 bases, and 12 bases lay between the germline ends. CDR3 protein: CATSETRAPNQPQHF. CDR3 coding DNA: TGTGCCACCAGTGAAACCCGGGCCCCCAATCAGCCCCAGCATTTT.

This clone was detected once. The chain is built from TRBV4-1 and TRBJ2-1; TRBD2 aligns across 8 bases. The ends lost 0 bases at V and 4 bases at J; junction bases unmatched: 2. Germline V lookup: CDR1 MGHRA, CDR2 YSYEKL. CDR3 length: 15 amino acids. CDR3 residues: CASSQDGRGYNEQFF. For the CDR3, the DNA is TGCGCCAGCAGCCAAGACGGGAGGGGGTACAATGAGCAGTTCTTC.

The chain joins TRBV7-2 to TRBJ1-6; D uncertain. This CDR3 comprises 16 residues. Germline CDR1 and CDR2: SGHTA and FQGNSA. V was shortened by 2 bases and J by 5 bases, with 13 bases between the two germline ends. CDR3 protein: CASSLTRESHNSPLHF. Here the CDR3 DNA reads TGTGCCAGCAGCTTAACGAGGGAGAGCCATAATTCACCCCTCCACTTT.

DNA of the CDR3: TGTGCCAGCAGGCCTTACAGGGGGCCCTACGAGCAGTACTTC. Protein sequence: CASRPYRGPYEQYF. V is TRBV6-5 and J is TRBJ2-7; 9 bases match TRBD1. The CDR3 loop spans 14 amino acids. Germline V CDR1 and CDR2: MNHEY, SVGAGI. V shed 6 bases and J 2 bases; nucleotides not matched to a gene: 5.

The rearrangement uses TRBV7-6 and TRBJ2-5; 8 positions agree with TRBD1. The V segment lost 0 bases and the J segment 5 bases; nucleotides outside the gene matches: 8. Germline V gives CDR1 SGHVS, CDR2 FNYEAQ. This CDR3 spans 16 amino acids. CDR3 residues: CASSLATGAEGETQYF. CDR3 nucleotides: TGTGCCAGCAGCTTAGCGACAGGGGCCGAGGGGGAGACCCAGTACTTC.

The chain employs TRBV5-4 and TRBJ1-2; D is possibly TRBD1 (5 bases). The CDR3 extends over 15 amino acids. V gave up 2 bases and J gave up 6 bases, with 17 bases separating them. Germline loops: CDR1 SGHNT, CDR2 YYREEE (reference sequence). The CDR3 protein is CASSFRTAGPHGYTF. In DNA, the CDR3 is TGTGCCAGCAGCTTTCGTACCGCAGGGCCCCATGGCTACACCTTC.

CDR3 DNA sequence: TGTGCCAGTAGTAAACTAGCGGGGGGTTACAATGAGCAGTTCTTC. Amino acids: CASSKLAGGYNEQFF. J is TRBJ2-1 and V is TRBV19, with 12 nucleotides matching TRBD2. Germline assignment: CDR1 LNHDA and CDR2 SQIVND (reference sequence). Trimming at V came to 4 bases and at J to 4 bases, leaving 2 bases not matched to a gene. This CDR3 comprises 15 residues.

The V and J genes are TRBV5-1 and TRBJ1-1; TRBD1 matches 8 bases. CDR1 is SGHRS and CDR2 is YFSETQ in the germline V gene. V lost 1 base, J lost 4 bases, and 6 bases stayed unmatched. The CDR3 is made up of 15 amino acids. The CDR3 DNA is TGCGCCAGCAGCTTGACGGACAGGGTTAGCACTGAAGCTTTCTTT. Amino acids: CASSLTDRVSTEAFF.

V and J are TRBV2 and TRBJ1-3; D ambiguous. This CDR3 is 15 amino acids long. Looked up from germline, CDR1 is SNHLY and CDR2 is FYNNEI. Trimming took off 3 bases at V and 0 bases at J, with 9 bases between the two ends. The DNA for the CDR3 is TGTGCCAGCAGTGAGATCAGCTCCTCTGGAAACACCATATATTTT. This sequence encodes CASSEISSSGNTIYF.